Each of the 30 T cell receptor beta chains below was sequenced from the same sample in a study of blood T cell repertoires in COVID-19. Sequencing was performed with immunoSEQ multiplex PCR; in TCRdb, only in-frame clones are kept and a portion is missing. The sample gives fewer than 300,000 clones, 80% to 85% of which show up once; more than 4% is in the top ten. The specimen was PBMCs or T cells enriched from blood (not recorded which). Source of these receptors: a man aged 35-49 years who had been exposed to COVID-19.

The chain has TRBV18 and TRBJ1-2; no clear D gene. This CDR3 has 13 amino acids. Germline CDR1 reads KGHSH; CDR2 reads LQKENI. Between the trimmed V and J ends, which lost 5 bases and 4 bases, there was a span of 11 bases. The CDR3, as DNA: TGTGCCAGCTCATCAGACACCCCCTATGGCTACACCTTC. It specifies CASSSDTPYGYTF.

This clone was picked up many times. The V gene is TRBV6-5, the J gene TRBJ1-4; D not certain. There are 14 residues in the CDR3. Germline CDR1 and CDR2: MNHEY and SVGAGI. The V and J ends lost 5 bases and 1 base respectively, with 8 bases between them. In DNA, the CDR3 is TGTGCCAGCAGTATGTCGCGAACTAATGAAAAACTGTTTTTT. This sequence encodes CASSMSRTNEKLFF.

This clone was seen just once. This chain joins TRBV7-8 and TRBJ1-5; D unclear. Per the germline V gene, CDR1 is SGHVS and CDR2 is FQNEAQ. Trimming took 4 bases from V and 4 from J, leaving 17 bases between them. The CDR3 is made up of 16 amino acids. CDR3 nucleotide sequence: TGTGCCAGCAGCTCCCAAGTGACGGGTTATAATCAGCCCCAGCATTTT. Encoded protein: CASSSQVTGYNQPQHF.

The chain employs TRBV24-1 and TRBJ2-5; 8 bases fit TRBD1. Germline CDR1 reads KGHDR; CDR2 reads SFDVKD. The trim removed 6 bases at V and 6 bases at J, leaving 2 bases unmatched. CDR3 length: 12 amino acids. The CDR3 reads CATSQGAQTQYF. In nucleotides, the CDR3 is TGTGCCACCAGTCAGGGGGCACAGACCCAGTACTTC.

The chain employs TRBV5-1 and TRBJ2-1; 12 bases line up with TRBD2. With V trimmed by 3 bases and J by 0 bases, 10 bases remained unmatched. The CDR3 contains 19 residues. CDR1 and CDR2 (germline): SGHRS, YFSETQ. CDR3 sequence: CASSSVPGLAGNSYNEQFF. The CDR3 region has the DNA TGCGCCAGCAGCTCAGTCCCGGGACTAGCGGGCAACTCCTACAATGAGCAGTTCTTC. Using reference TRBV5-1 and TRBJ2-1 for the parts outside the CDR3, the full variable domain is KAGVTQTPRYLIKTRGQQVTLSCSPISGHRSVSWYQQTPGQGLQFLFEYFSETQRNKGNFPGRFSGRQFSNSRSEMNVSTLELGDSALYLCASSSVPGLAGNSYNEQFFGPGTRLTVL.

This clone was detected a few times. The CDR3 region is CASSFSPNEQFF. CDR3 sequence (DNA): TGTGCCAGCAGCTTCTCCCCGAATGAGCAGTTCTTC. V and J are TRBV7-9 and TRBJ2-1; no firm D call. CDR1 is SEHNR, CDR2 FQNEAQ, per germline (reference sequence). Trimming removed 3 bases at V and 7 bases at J, with 7 bases between. The CDR3 spans 12 residues.

The V gene is TRBV27, the J gene TRBJ2-6; a possible D gene is TRBD2 (6 bases). The CDR3 contains 21 residues. CDR1 and CDR2 (germline): MNHEY, SMNVEV (reference sequence). V was cut by 3 bases and J by 0 bases, with 24 bases left in between. Here the CDR3 reads CASSFRPPGEGVVSGANVLTF. CDR3 coding DNA: TGTGCCAGCAGTTTTCGCCCTCCGGGGGAAGGGGTTGTCTCTGGGGCCAACGTCCTGACTTTC.

J is TRBJ2-5 and V is TRBV7-3, with D possibly TRBD1 on 5 matching bases. Trimming removed 4 bases at V and 4 bases at J, with 13 bases between. Germline V gives CDR1 SGHTA, CDR2 FQGTGA. The length of the CDR3 is 14 residues. The CDR3 bases are TGTGCCAGCAGCTCCTCAGGGTCGGGAGAGACCCAGTACTTC. This gives the protein CASSSSGSGETQYF.

V usage is TRBV9 and J usage is TRBJ2-2; 7 bases are a match to TRBD2. This CDR3 region has 16 residues. V was pared by 4 bases and J by 6 bases, with 12 bases of the junction left unmatched. The V gene's germline CDR1 is SGDLS and CDR2 YYNGEE. The CDR3 bases are TGTGCCAGCAGCCCTCTAAGCACTAGCGTCCCCGGGGAGCTGTTTTTT. Protein: CASSPLSTSVPGELFF.

The J gene is TRBJ1-2, the V gene TRBV4-2, with unresolved D. The CDR3 totals 14 residues. Germline CDR1 is LGHNA and CDR2 is YNFKEQ. V lost 4 bases to trimming and J lost 2 bases, with 11 bases between them. The CDR3 loop reads CASSLTENNYGYTF. For the CDR3, the DNA is TGTGCCAGCAGCCTTACGGAGAACAACTATGGCTACACCTTC.

The chain carries TRBV6-2 or TRBV6-3 and TRBJ1-2; D is uncertain. Trimming removed 6 bases from V and 6 bases from J, with 17 bases in between. Germline CDR1 reads MNHEY; CDR2 reads SVGEGT. The CDR3 extends over 14 amino acids. CDR3 loop: CASSNSWMDDGYTF. For the CDR3, the DNA is TGTGCCAGCAGCAACAGTTGGATGGATGATGGCTACACCTTC.

Only one count was recorded for this clone. The rearrangement joins TRBV12-3 or TRBV12-4 to TRBJ1-1; D may be TRBD1 (5 bases). The ends were cut back, 5 bases at V and 8 bases at J, with 12 bases in the middle. This CDR3 spans 12 amino acids. CDR3 sequence (DNA): TGTGCCAGCAGTGCTGGGCGGGGGGAAGCTTTCTTT. It is translated as CASSAGRGEAFF.

This clone was picked up a small number of times. The chain is built from TRBV9 and TRBJ2-1, with 13 bases fitting TRBD2. The V gene end was trimmed by 4 bases and the J gene end by 7 bases; junction bases not matched to a gene: 5. This CDR3 is built from 15 residues. Germline V CDR1 and CDR2: SGDLS, YYNGEE. For the CDR3, the DNA is TGTGCCAGCAGCACAGTACTAGCGGGAGGGAATGAGCAGTTCTTC. This codes for CASSTVLAGGNEQFF.

This chain uses TRBV6-1 with TRBJ1-1, with D unresolved. The CDR3 sequence is 14 residues long. V dropped 2 bases and J dropped 3 bases, with 10 bases sitting between them. CDR1 is MNHNS and CDR2 is SASEGT in the germline V gene. The CDR3 here is CASSESPPDTEAFF. The DNA for the CDR3 is TGTGCCAGCAGTGAATCCCCTCCCGACACTGAAGCTTTCTTT.

The gene calls are TRBV4-2 and TRBJ1-3, with D tentatively TRBD1 (5 bases). The CDR3 covers 14 residues. Per germline, CDR1 LGHNA and CDR2 YNFKEQ. Trimming took 0 bases from V and 4 from J, leaving 7 bases between them. CDR3 sequence: CASSQDQGGNTIYF. As DNA, the CDR3 is TGTGCCAGCAGCCAAGATCAGGGCGGAAACACCATATATTTT.

The chain recombines TRBV5-8 with TRBJ2-7, with 8 bases matching TRBD2. The CDR3 contains 15 residues. V gave up 6 bases and J gave up 1 base; unmatched junction bases: 9. Germline lookup yields CDR1 SGHTS and CDR2 YDEGEE. CDR3 sequence (DNA): TGTGCCAGCATTCCCCCCGGGACTAGATCCTACGAGCAGTACTTC. This translates into CASIPPGTRSYEQYF.

The CDR3 here is CASSGTAQAGYTF. The CDR3 nucleotides are TGCGCCAGCAGCGGGACAGCGCAAGCCGGCTACACCTTC. The chain recombines TRBV5-1 with TRBJ1-2; 7 bases align to TRBD1. Trimming at V came to 4 bases and at J to 8 bases, leaving 8 bases not matched to a gene. Germline CDR1 SGHRS, CDR2 YFSETQ. CDR3 size: 13 residues.

The chain links TRBV2 to TRBJ2-1, with TRBD1 as a possible D gene (6 bases). Germline V CDR1 and CDR2: SNHLY, FYNNEI. The CDR3 consists of 15 residues. V was pared by 4 bases and J by 0 bases, with 10 bases between. The DNA for the CDR3 is TGTGCCAGCAGTGCCGACAGGAGCTCCTACAATGAGCAGTTCTTC. As protein: CASSADRSSYNEQFF.

The chain combines TRBV30 with TRBJ1-1; D unclear. V lost 2 bases and J 7 bases, leaving 8 bases between the germline ends. This CDR3 contains 11 residues. The germline V gene encodes CDR1 GTSNPN and CDR2 SVGIG (reference sequence). This chain's CDR3 is CAWSSSREAFF. CDR3 nucleotides: TGTGCCTGGAGTTCCTCCCGTGAAGCTTTCTTT.

The chain combines TRBV11-2 with TRBJ2-2; no clear D gene. The germline V and J ends were trimmed by 2 bases and 7 bases, with 5 bases remaining between them. This CDR3 is 12 amino acids long. CDR1 is SGHAT and CDR2 is FQNNGV in the germline V gene. Here the CDR3 reads CASSLSLGELFF. CDR3 DNA: TGTGCCAGCAGCTTATCCCTCGGGGAGCTGTTTTTT. The whole variable domain, remainder taken from reference TRBV11-2 and TRBJ2-2, is EAGVAQSPRYKIIEKRQSVAFWCNPISGHATLYWYQQILGQGPKLLIQFQNNGVVDDSQLPKDRFSAERLKGVDSTLKIQPAKLEDSAVYLCASSLSLGELFFGEGSRLTVL.

The chain joins TRBV7-8 to TRBJ2-3, with 8 bases fitting TRBD1. Trimming removed 5 bases from V and 1 base from J; junction bases left unmatched: 11. This CDR3 comprises 17 residues. CDR1 SGHVS and CDR2 FQNEAQ come from the germline V gene. The CDR3 loop reads CASSHTWTGSRTDTQYF. CDR3 sequence (DNA): TGTGCCAGCAGCCACACCTGGACAGGGTCCCGCACAGATACGCAGTATTTT.

The J gene is TRBJ2-3, the V gene TRBV24-1; the match to TRBD1 covers 10 bases. This CDR3 comprises 17 residues. The V gene end was trimmed by 4 bases and the J gene end by 2 bases; junction bases not matched to a gene: 8. Germline assignment: CDR1 KGHDR and CDR2 SFDVKD. The CDR3 loop is CATSDQDRGLDTDTQYF. For the CDR3, the DNA is TGTGCCACCAGTGACCAAGACAGGGGGCTTGACACAGATACGCAGTATTTT.

The chain links TRBV21-1 to TRBJ2-1; TRBD2 is the table's D call, not checked against the DNA. TRBV21-1 represents a pseudogene. The length of the CDR3 is 19 residues. The chain's CDR3 is CASSTGLAGGVGSYNEQFF. CDR3 sequence (DNA): TGTGCCAGCAGCACGGGACTAGCGGGAGGGGTGGGCTCCTACAATGAGCAGTTCTTC.

J is TRBJ2-7 and V is TRBV7-6; 7 positions match TRBD1. Germline V lookup: CDR1 SGHVS, CDR2 FNYEAQ. This CDR3 region has 16 residues. J gave up 2 bases and V 5 bases, and 12 bases lay outside the gene matches. CDR3 nucleotide sequence: TGTGCCAGCAGCGACGCGAGGGGGCTCCCCCCCTACGAGCAGTACTTC. It is translated as CASSDARGLPPYEQYF. The entire variable domain, with the rest obtained from reference TRBV7-6 and TRBJ2-7, is as follows: GAGVSQSPRYKVTKRGQDVALRCDPISGHVSLYWYRQALGQGPEFLTYFNYEAQQDKSGLPNDRFSAERPEGSISTLTIQRTEQRDSAMYRCASSDARGLPPYEQYFGPGTRLTVT.

The rearrangement links TRBV19 to TRBJ1-1, with TRBD1 matching over 8 bases. Germline CDR1 reads LNHDA; CDR2 reads SQIVND (reference sequence). The CDR3 runs to 13 residues. The V gene end was trimmed by 6 bases and the J gene end by 5 bases; junction bases not matched to a gene: 5. This CDR3 reads CASSDRGVTEAFF. CDR3 in DNA: TGTGCCAGTAGCGACAGGGGAGTAACTGAAGCTTTCTTT.

The CDR3 DNA reads TGTGCCAGCAGCCAAGATACCGTCAGGAGGGACGAGCAGTACTTC. Translating it yields CASSQDTVRRDEQYF. The chain is built from TRBV3-1 (or the pseudogene TRBV3-2) and TRBJ2-7; tentatively, D is TRBD2 (6 bases). Germline assignment: CDR1 LGHDT and CDR2 YNNKEL (reference sequence). Trimming shortened V by 0 bases and J by 5 bases, and 14 bases separated the two germline ends. The CDR3 length is 15 residues.

The chain uses TRBV27 and TRBJ2-7; 9 bases align to TRBD2. The germline gives CDR1 MNHEY, CDR2 SMNVEV (reference sequence). Trimming took 11 bases from V and 0 from J; bases not matched to a gene: 14. The CDR3 is 16 amino acids. CDR3 DNA: TGTGCCTCCTCACCCGGGGCGGGAGGGAGCTCCTACGAGCAGTACTTC. Encoded protein: CASSPGAGGSSYEQYF.

V and J are TRBV3-1 (or the pseudogene TRBV3-2) and TRBJ1-1, with 7 bases identical to TRBD1. Germline CDR1 is LGHDT and CDR2 is YNNKEL (reference sequence). Losses at the gene ends were 1 base for V and 4 bases for J; bases not matched to a gene: 9. The CDR3 has 16 residues. CDR3 DNA sequence: TGTGCCAGCAGCCAAGGGGGCAGGGGGACGATCACTGAAGCTTTCTTT. The encoded protein is CASSQGGRGTITEAFF.

The V call is TRBV24-1, the J call TRBJ2-1; a possible D gene is TRBD2 (6 bases). V was pared by 4 bases and J by 4 bases, with 22 bases between. Germline V gene lookup returns CDR1 KGHDR and CDR2 SFDVKD. This CDR3 comprises 18 residues. The CDR3 is CATSDPTAGFGSYNEQFF. CDR3 in DNA: TGTGCCACCAGTGACCCAACCGCGGGATTTGGATCATACAATGAGCAGTTCTTC.

The CDR3 DNA follows: TGTGCCAGCAGTGAAGACAACCCCCCCTACGAGCAGTACTTC. Translated: CASSEDNPPYEQYF. V gene TRBV6-1 combines with J gene TRBJ2-7, with unresolved D. The V gene's germline CDR1 is MNHNS and CDR2 SASEGT. The CDR3 contains 14 residues. Trimming left V 1 base short and J 2 bases short, with 9 bases between.